The 13 T cell receptor beta chains listed next were all sequenced from one sample in a study of siplizumab effects on memory and regulatory T cells. Using immunoSEQ multiplex PCR, the repertoire was profiled, and TCRdb retains in-frame clones only, with some absent. Of about 120,000 clones detected, around 94% appear once; the ten largest clones hold about 1.8%. The sequencing input was non-Treg CD4+ T cells sorted from blood. The origin of the receptors is a human donor in good health.

This chain joins TRBV10-3 and TRBJ2-5; possibly TRBD2 for D (5 bases). Deletions cut 5 bases from V and 5 bases from J, with 15 bases between. The CDR3 is 14 amino acids. Germline CDR1 reads ENHRY; CDR2 reads SYGVKD. This CDR3 is CAISRGMERETQYF. The CDR3 DNA sequence: TGTGCCATCAGTAGAGGGATGGAGAGGGAGACCCAGTACTTC.

The gene calls are TRBV6-1 and TRBJ1-1, with 8 positions matching TRBD1. The CDR3 is 14 residues long. Germline CDR1 is MNHNS and CDR2 is SASEGT. With V trimmed by 7 bases and J by 4 bases, 8 bases remained unmatched. Here the CDR3 DNA reads TGTGCCAGCAACCCGACAGGGGCGGCCACTGAAGCTTTCTTT. Its translation: CASNPTGAATEAFF.

This clone was seen only once. This chain joins TRBV27 and TRBJ2-3; D is unclear. Per the germline V gene, CDR1 is MNHEY and CDR2 is SMNVEV (reference sequence). This CDR3 is built from 13 residues. The germline V and J ends were trimmed by 4 bases and 0 bases, with 5 bases remaining between them. The CDR3 loop is CASSSYSTDTQYF. CDR3 sequence (DNA): TGTGCCAGCAGTTCCTATAGCACAGATACGCAGTATTTT.

V usage is TRBV5-6 and J usage is TRBJ1-1, with unresolved D. Germline V CDR1 and CDR2: SGHDT, YYEEEE. Trimming shortened V by 0 bases and J by 11 bases, and 11 bases separated the two germline ends. The CDR3 length is 12 residues. The CDR3 reads CASSLGHVAAFF. The CDR3 bases are TGTGCCAGCAGCTTGGGACACGTTGCTGCTTTCTTT. The complete variable domain, with remaining parts taken from reference TRBV5-6 and TRBJ1-1, reads DAGVTQSPTHLIKTRGQQVTLRCSPKSGHDTVSWYQQALGQGPQFIFQYYEEEERQRGNFPDRFSGHQFPNYSSELNVNALLLGDSALYLCASSLGHVAAFFGQGTRLTVV.

Written as DNA, the CDR3 is TGTGCCAGCAGCTCCGGGGCTTCCTATGGCTACACCTTC. Protein sequence: CASSSGASYGYTF. The chain employs TRBV7-8 and TRBJ1-2; D may be TRBD1 (5 bases). The CDR3 is made up of 13 amino acids. Germline V gene sequence: CDR1 SGHVS, CDR2 FQNEAQ. V was pared by 4 bases and J by 4 bases, with 10 bases between.

The chain carries TRBV4-2 and TRBJ1-6, with D perhaps matching TRBD1 (5 bases). Trimming cost V 3 bases and J 7 bases, with 16 bases left between them. From germline, CDR1 is LGHNA and CDR2 YNFKEQ. This CDR3 region has 16 residues. DNA for the CDR3: TGTGCCAGCAGCCAGAAATTCGGGACGGAGAATTCACCCCTCCACTTT. Residues: CASSQKFGTENSPLHF.

V is TRBV2 and J is TRBJ2-1; D is uncertain. Germline assignment: CDR1 SNHLY and CDR2 FYNNEI. This CDR3 contains 14 residues. V dropped 7 bases and J dropped 0 bases, with 10 bases sitting between them. CDR3 nucleotides: TGTGCCAGCAAATTGGGCAGCTCCTACAATGAGCAGTTCTTC. This encodes CASKLGSSYNEQFF.

The gene calls are TRBV7-2 and TRBJ1-1, with D unclear. CDR1 is SGHTA, CDR2 FQGNSA, per germline. V dropped 5 bases and J dropped 4 bases, with 17 bases sitting between them. This CDR3 comprises 15 residues. DNA for the CDR3: TGTGCCAGCAGCCAATCTGCCCTTCGGGGCACTGAAGCTTTCTTT. Protein: CASSQSALRGTEAFF.

The CDR3 coding sequence is TGCGCCAGCAGCCCTGGGGACTCGGTCGGTTCACCCCTCCACTTT. Translated: CASSPGDSVGSPLHF. The chain joins TRBV5-1 to TRBJ1-6; D perhaps matches TRBD1 (5 bases). Per germline, CDR1 SGHRS and CDR2 YFSETQ. The CDR3 is 15 amino acids. V lost 4 bases to trimming and J lost 9 bases, with 17 bases between them.

The chain has TRBV11-2 and TRBJ2-6, with D unclear. This CDR3 has 13 residues. CDR1 and CDR2 from the germline V gene are SGHAT and FQNNGV. The ends were cut back, 5 bases at V and 4 bases at J, with 6 bases in the middle. The CDR3 region is CASSQAGANVLTF. The CDR3 region has the DNA TGTGCCAGCAGCCAAGCGGGGGCCAACGTCCTGACTTTC.

V is TRBV7-2 and J is TRBJ2-1, with D perhaps matching TRBD2 (6 bases). CDR3 size: 15 residues. The germline V and J ends were trimmed by 2 bases and 4 bases, with 12 bases remaining between them. Germline CDR1 and CDR2: SGHTA and FQGNSA. CDR3 sequence reads: CASSLPGAGYNEQFF. CDR3 coding DNA: TGTGCCAGCAGCTTACCCGGGGCGGGGTACAATGAGCAGTTCTTC.

This clone showed up just once. The chain employs TRBV6-4 and TRBJ1-3; 9 bases align to TRBD1. The germline CDR1 and CDR2 sequences are MRHNA and SNTAGT. J was trimmed by 1 base and V by 3 bases; bases with no gene match: 1. CDR3 length: 15 residues. The CDR3 coding sequence is TGTGCCAGCAGTGAACAGGGGGCTTCTGGAAACACCATATATTTT. Amino acids: CASSEQGASGNTIYF.

This sequence joins TRBV7-9 and TRBJ2-4, with 7 bases lining up with TRBD1. This CDR3 has 14 amino acids. Germline V gives CDR1 SEHNR, CDR2 FQNEAQ (reference sequence). The V segment lost 5 bases and the J segment 5 bases; nucleotides outside the gene matches: 6. CDR3 nucleotide sequence: TGTGCCAGCAGCGCCTCCGGGACAGAAAACATTCAGTACTTC. This sequence encodes CASSASGTENIQYF.